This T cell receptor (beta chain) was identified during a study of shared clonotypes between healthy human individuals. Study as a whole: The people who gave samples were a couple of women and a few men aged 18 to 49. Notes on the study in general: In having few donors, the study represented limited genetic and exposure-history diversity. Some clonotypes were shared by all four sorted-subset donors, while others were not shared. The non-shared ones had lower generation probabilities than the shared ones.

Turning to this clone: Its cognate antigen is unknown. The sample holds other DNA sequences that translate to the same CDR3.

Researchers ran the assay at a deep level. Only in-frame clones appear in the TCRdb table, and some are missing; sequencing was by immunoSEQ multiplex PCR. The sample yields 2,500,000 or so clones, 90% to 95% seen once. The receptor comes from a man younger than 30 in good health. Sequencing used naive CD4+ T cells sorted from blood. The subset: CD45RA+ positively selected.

The CDR3 DNA sequence: TGTGCCAGCAGTGAGGGGACAGGGGGAGGCTACACCTTC. Its protein is CASSEGTGGGYTF. This rearrangement joins TRBV6-1 to TRBJ1-2; 11 bases map to TRBD1. The CDR3 has 13 amino acids. J was trimmed by 8 bases and V by 3 bases; bases with no gene match: 2. Germline V CDR1 and CDR2: MNHNS, SASEGT.